Shown below are 12 T cell receptor beta chains from a single sample sequenced in a study of control samples from healthy donors and cancer patients. The method was immunoSEQ multiplex PCR; TCRdb's version includes in-frame clones alone and lacks a portion of them. Altogether 150,000 to 180,000 clones are present, approximately 94% being singletons, with the ten largest covering approximately 6.1%. What was sequenced was blood. These receptors all come from a man aged 40-50 years in good health.

J is TRBJ2-3 and V is TRBV7-6, with D possibly called TRBD1 or TRBD2 (6 bases each). The germline V and J ends were trimmed by 5 bases and 6 bases, with 18 bases remaining between them. Per germline, CDR1 SGHVS and CDR2 FNYEAQ. There are 15 residues in the CDR3. CDR3: CASSPSGGREDTQYF. The CDR3 DNA reads TGTGCCAGCAGCCCCTCTGGGGGGCGCGAGGATACGCAGTATTTT.

The V gene is TRBV6-2 or TRBV6-3, the J gene TRBJ2-1, with 11 nucleotides matching TRBD1. The CDR3 is 16 amino acids. The ends lost 4 bases at V and 3 bases at J; junction bases unmatched: 5. Germline lookup yields CDR1 MNHEY and CDR2 SVGEGT. This CDR3 is CASSLTGTGGYNEQFF. Here the CDR3 DNA reads TGTGCCAGCAGTTTAACCGGGACAGGGGGCTACAATGAGCAGTTCTTC.

The V and J genes are TRBV6-5 and TRBJ2-5, with 7 bases aligning to TRBD1. There are 14 residues in the CDR3. Germline V gene data show CDR1 as MNHEY and CDR2 as SVGAGI. The J segment lost 5 bases and the V segment lost 8 bases, leaving 11 bases of the junction unmatched. CDR3 DNA sequence: TGTGCCAGCGGAAGGGACAGAGGTTCGGAGACCCAGTACTTC. The encoded protein is CASGRDRGSETQYF.

J is TRBJ2-6 and V is TRBV6-5; D gene uncertain. CDR1 is MNHEY and CDR2 is SVGAGI in the germline V gene. The CDR3 totals 14 residues. Trimming shortened V by 5 bases and J by 1 base, and 6 bases separated the two germline ends. As DNA, the CDR3 is TGTGCCAGCAGTCTGAATTCTGGGGCCAACGTCCTGACTTTC. This sequence encodes CASSLNSGANVLTF.

The chain carries TRBV19 and TRBJ2-7, with 8 bases lining up with TRBD1. In germline, CDR1 is LNHDA, CDR2 SQIVND (reference sequence). CDR3 length: 15 amino acids. Trimming took 4 bases from V and 0 from J; bases not matched to a gene: 5. This CDR3 reads CASSTGQGHSYEQYF. The CDR3 nucleotides are TGTGCCAGTAGTACCGGACAGGGCCACTCCTACGAGCAGTACTTC. The complete variable domain, with remaining parts taken from reference TRBV19 and TRBJ2-7, reads DGGITQSPKYLFRKEGQNVTLSCEQNLNHDAMYWYRQDPGQGLRLIYYSQIVNDFQKGDIAEGYSVSREKKESFPLTVTSAQKNPTAFYLCASSTGQGHSYEQYFGPGTRLTVT.

The chain is built from TRBV28 and TRBJ1-4; D is ambiguous. V lost 6 bases to trimming and J lost 8 bases, with 7 bases between them. CDR1 MDHEN and CDR2 SYDVKM come from the germline V gene. The CDR3 is made up of 11 amino acids. The CDR3 DNA reads TGTGCCAGCAGGGATCGAGAAAAACTGTTTTTT. Protein sequence: CASRDREKLFF.

The table lists this clone with a count of one. The chain uses TRBV11-2 and TRBJ2-4, with D possibly being TRBD2 (6 bases). The CDR3 sequence is 17 residues long. V was trimmed by 4 bases and J by 0 bases, leaving 16 bases between them. Germline V gene sequence: CDR1 SGHAT, CDR2 FQNNGV. The CDR3 is CASSSVEQGLAKNIQYF. The CDR3 DNA follows: TGTGCCAGCAGCTCCGTAGAGCAGGGACTAGCCAAAAACATTCAGTACTTC.

This clone was counted once. The rearrangement uses TRBV27 and TRBJ2-2, with D perhaps TRBD1 or TRBD2 (6 bases each). The V and J ends lost 6 bases and 5 bases respectively, with 19 bases between them. This CDR3 is built from 16 residues. CDR1 MNHEY and CDR2 SMNVEV come from the germline V gene (reference sequence). CDR3: CASSPRRGTWTGELFF. The CDR3 nucleotides read TGTGCCAGCAGCCCTCGTAGGGGGACTTGGACCGGGGAGCTGTTTTTT.

The rearrangement links TRBV5-1 to TRBJ2-3; D gene ambiguous. The V end lost 2 bases, the J end lost 0 bases, and 16 bases lay between the germline ends. The CDR3 has 17 amino acids. CDR1 and CDR2 (germline): SGHRS, YFSETQ. CDR3 bases: TGCGCCAGCAGCTTTGGTGGTTACAAATCTAGCACAGATACGCAGTATTTT. This encodes CASSFGGYKSSTDTQYF.

The rearrangement joins TRBV6-5 to TRBJ1-1, with D unclear. Germline V gene lookup returns CDR1 MNHEY and CDR2 SVGAGI. The V end was cut by 4 bases, the J end by 0 bases, with 6 bases between. The CDR3 consists of 13 residues. CDR3 amino acids: CASSSQMNTEAFF. The CDR3 nucleotides read TGTGCCAGCAGTTCTCAGATGAACACTGAAGCTTTCTTT.

The chain employs TRBV4-2 and TRBJ2-2; D perhaps matches TRBD1 (5 bases). Trimming removed 4 bases at V and 7 bases at J, with 22 bases between. Germline V gene data show CDR1 as LGHNA and CDR2 as YNFKEQ. This CDR3 region has 17 residues. DNA of the CDR3: TGTGCCAGCAGCCCATCTGGGGCGGTTAGGCAAGACGGGGAGCTGTTTTTT. Residues: CASSPSGAVRQDGELFF.

The chain links TRBV7-9 to TRBJ2-1; perhaps TRBD1 as D (6 bases). V was shortened by 2 bases and J by 0 bases, with 11 bases between the two germline ends. CDR3 size: 16 residues. Germline V gene data show CDR1 as SEHNR and CDR2 as FQNEAQ (reference sequence). The CDR3: CASSLYGGSSYNEQFF. The CDR3, as DNA: TGTGCCAGCAGCTTATATGGGGGCAGCTCCTACAATGAGCAGTTCTTC.